This is a list of T cell receptor beta chains from one sample in a study of T cell responses to AZD1222 COVID-19 vaccine. The data were produced by immunoSEQ multiplex PCR, yet TCRdb's version contains in-frame clones alone and is incomplete. The sample lists approximately 110,000 clones, 70% to 85% occurring once. Sequencing used peripheral blood, obtained on day 0 of AZD1222 vaccination. The receptors stem from an adult in good health. The CDR3 runs from the conserved cysteine through the conserved F or W. The D gene is left open where the match is weak. Size is stated for part of the rows, as once, few or many counts, or as a class when the clone is expanded.

length	V	size	D	J	DNA	CDR3
16	TRBV7-9	.	TRBD2	TRBJ2-1	TGTGCCAGCAGCTTTATACGAGCGGGGGTCGGGGATGAGCAGTTCTTC	CASSFIRAGVGDEQFF
14	TRBV7-3	.	.	TRBJ1-1	TGTGCCAGCAGCCAGAGGGGGGGAGTCACTGAAGCTTTCTTT	CASSQRGGVTEAFF
15	TRBV9	.	.	TRBJ1-5	TGTGCCACCACCGGGGGGGTAACGGGCAATCAGCCCCAGCATTTT	CATTGGVTGNQPQHF
14	TRBV28	.	.	TRBJ2-7	TGTGCCAGCAGTGGGCAGGCCGGCTCCTACGAGCAGTACTTC	CASSGQAGSYEQYF
18	TRBV28	.	.	TRBJ1-4	TGTGCCAGCAGCCCAACCCCCAATTCCTGGGGCGTGGGTGAAAAACTGTTTTTT	CASSPTPNSWGVGEKLFF
14	TRBV7-3	.	TRBD1	TRBJ2-2	TGTGCCAGCAGCCCCGGGACAGTAGACGGGGAGCTGTTTTTT	CASSPGTVDGELFF
13	TRBV9	once	.	TRBJ2-7	TGTGCCAGCAGCCCCGGGGTGGGCCTCGGGCAGTACTTC	CASSPGVGLGQYF
15	TRBV6-5	.	TRBD1	TRBJ1-1	TGTGCCAGCAGCCAACACAGGGGTTGGAACACTGAAGCTTTCTTT	CASSQHRGWNTEAFF
13	TRBV10-3	.	.	TRBJ2-7	TGTGCCATCAGTGAGTACAGACCCTACGAGCAGTACTTC	CAISEYRPYEQYF
18	TRBV19	.	TRBD1	TRBJ2-6	TGTGCCAGTAGTACCCGGGACAGAGGAGTCTCTGGGGCCAACGTCCTGACTTTC	CASSTRDRGVSGANVLTF
16	TRBV6-5	.	TRBD1	TRBJ1-6	TGTGCCAGCAGTTACTCGACAGGGGAGGTTTCGTCACCCCTCCACTTT	CASSYSTGEVSSPLHF
12	TRBV9	.	.	TRBJ2-3	TGTGCCAGCAGCTTGACAGGAGATACGCAGTATTTT	CASSLTGDTQYF
13	TRBV6-5	.	.	TRBJ1-2	TGTGCCAGCAGCCACGGGGGGGCGCGAGGCTACACCTTC	CASSHGGARGYTF
15	TRBV5-4	.	TRBD1	TRBJ2-7	TGTGCCAGCAGCTTCGGTATGAGGGGGCGCGGGGAGCAGTACTTC	CASSFGMRGRGEQYF
16	TRBV5-8	.	.	TRBJ1-6	TGTGCCAGCAGCTTGGGCACAGGTAGAGCTGATTCACCCCTCCACTTT	CASSLGTGRADSPLHF
15	TRBV6-5	.	.	TRBJ2-3	TGTGCCAGCAGCCTCAGGGGCCTTAGCACAGATACGCAGTATTTT	CASSLRGLSTDTQYF
12	TRBV6-5	.	.	TRBJ1-3	TGTGCCAGCAGTTATGATGGAAACACCATATATTTT	CASSYDGNTIYF
16	TRBV6-1	.	.	TRBJ2-2	TGTGCCAGCAGTGGTTATAGGGCGACAAACACCGGGGAGCTGTTTTTT	CASSGYRATNTGELFF
13	TRBV7-6	once	TRBD1	TRBJ2-1	TGTGCCAGCAGCTCGGGACAGAAGAATGAGCAGTTCTTC	CASSSGQKNEQFF
14	TRBV7-9	.	TRBD1	TRBJ1-3	TGTGCCAGCAGCCGGACAGGGGCTGGAAACACCATATATTTT	CASSRTGAGNTIYF
15	TRBV9	.	.	TRBJ2-7	TGTGCCAGCAGCGCAAACGTCCAGCCCCACTACGAGCAGTACTTC	CASSANVQPHYEQYF
13	TRBV24-1	.	.	TRBJ1-2	TGTGCCACCAGTGATAGGGCCCTCTATGGCTACACCTTC	CATSDRALYGYTF
17	TRBV7-8	once	.	TRBJ2-6	TGTGCCAGCAGTCCGACAAACGGCCCCTCTGGGGCCAACGTCCTGACTTTC	CASSPTNGPSGANVLTF
15	TRBV11-2	.	.	TRBJ1-1	TGTGCCAGCAGCTCGAGGGACACGGAAGGATCTGAAGCTTTCTTT	CASSSRDTEGSEAFF
14	TRBV9	.	TRBD1	TRBJ2-7	TGTGCCAGCAGCCCACGGGACAGTATTCGCGAGCAGTACTTC	CASSPRDSIREQYF
15	TRBV5-1	.	TRBD1	TRBJ2-5	TGCGCCAGCAGCCGGAGGACAGGTCTGGGGGAGACCCAGTACTTC	CASSRRTGLGETQYF
14	TRBV27	.	TRBD1	TRBJ2-7	TGTGCCAGCAGTCCTGGGGACAGGTCCCACGAGCAGTACTTC	CASSPGDRSHEQYF
15	TRBV18	.	.	TRBJ1-2	TGTGCCAGCTCACCCCCGAGTCAGGGGACCTATGGCTACACCTTC	CASSPPSQGTYGYTF
16	TRBV11-3	.	.	TRBJ2-1	TGTGCCAGCAGCCCCCAGGCGGGGAGCTCCTACAATGAGCAGTTCTTC	CASSPQAGSSYNEQFF
16	TRBV5-1	.	TRBD1	TRBJ1-4	TGCGCCAGCAGCTCTGGACAGGTCGTAACTAATGAAAAACTGTTTTTT	CASSSGQVVTNEKLFF
13	TRBV10-3	.	.	TRBJ2-5	TGTGCCATCAGTGGAAGCGGAGGGGAGACCCAGTACTTC	CAISGSGGETQYF
14	TRBV5-5	.	TRBD1	TRBJ2-1	TGTGCCAGCAGCCGAGGACAGGGATTCGATGAGCAGTTCTTC	CASSRGQGFDEQFF
11	TRBV11-1	.	.	TRBJ1-1	TGTGCCAGCAGCCCCGATGGGGAAGCTTTCTTT	CASSPDGEAFF
13	TRBV29-1	.	TRBD1	TRBJ1-2	TGCAGCGTTAAAAGGACAGGCACCGGCGGCTACACCTTC	CSVKRTGTGGYTF
14	TRBV19	once	.	TRBJ1-6	TGTGCCAGTAGTAACGGATTGTCTGTTTCACCCCTCCACTTT	CASSNGLSVSPLHF
14	TRBV11-2	once	.	TRBJ1-4	TGTGCCAGCAGCCACACCGCATCTGATGAAAAACTGTTTTTT	CASSHTASDEKLFF
16	TRBV5-1	.	.	TRBJ1-6	TGCGCCAGCAGCTTGAGGATCGGCAGCTCGAATTCACCCCTCCACTTT	CASSLRIGSSNSPLHF
16	TRBV4-2	many	.	TRBJ1-3	TGTGCCAGCAGCCAAGATAGAGGGTCTGGAGGAAACACCATATATTTT	CASSQDRGSGGNTIYF
15	TRBV19	.	.	TRBJ2-3	TGTGCCAGTAGTATTTCTAGGGGAGACACAGATACGCAGTATTTT	CASSISRGDTDTQYF
12	TRBV29-1	.	TRBD1	TRBJ2-4	TGCAGCGTTGTGGGACAGGGAAGAGTTCAGTACTTC	CSVVGQGRVQYF
12	TRBV11-2	.	.	TRBJ2-7	TGTGCCAGCAGCCAAACAGGGAGGGAGCAGTACTTC	CASSQTGREQYF
13	TRBV24-1	.	.	TRBJ2-7	TGTGCCACCAGTGCCAAGGCGGGTTACGAGCAGTACTTC	CATSAKAGYEQYF
14	TRBV5-1	.	.	TRBJ2-7	TGCGCCAGCAGCTTTGGGGACGCAGGCTACGAGCAGTACTTC	CASSFGDAGYEQYF
12	TRBV27	.	.	TRBJ2-1	TGTGCCAGCAGTTTCAGGGGAGGAGAGCAGTTCTTC	CASSFRGGEQFF
14	TRBV28	.	.	TRBJ1-3	TGTGCCAGCAGTTTATCACGGGGAGGAAACACCATATATTTT	CASSLSRGGNTIYF
14	TRBV11-3	.	.	TRBJ2-7	TGTGCCAGCAGCTTAAATGGCTATTCCTACGAGCAGTACTTC	CASSLNGYSYEQYF
16	TRBV7-2	.	TRBD1	TRBJ1-6	TGTGCCAGCAGCGAATTGGGACAGGGAGAAGGGTCACCCCTCCACTTT	CASSELGQGEGSPLHF
12	TRBV28	once	.	TRBJ1-1	TGTGCCAGCAGTTCCCTCCTCACTGAAGCTTTCTTT	CASSSLLTEAFF
17	TRBV9	.	TRBD2	TRBJ2-2	TGTGCCAGCAGCGCGCGGGCTAGCGGGGGAAACACCGGGGAGCTGTTTTTT	CASSARASGGNTGELFF
13	TRBV7-3	.	.	TRBJ2-3	TGTGCCAGCAGCTTAAGTTCATGGGATACGCAGTATTTT	CASSLSSWDTQYF
15	TRBV4-3	.	.	TRBJ1-2	TGCGCCAGCAGCCAAGATTTACGGGACACCTATGGCTACACCTTC	CASSQDLRDTYGYTF
17	TRBV6-2/TRBV6-3	.	TRBD1	TRBJ1-6	TGTGCCAGCAGTTACTCGAGGGACAGGGCGTCTAATTCACCCCTCCACTTT	CASSYSRDRASNSPLHF
12	TRBV3-1/TRBV3-2	.	TRBD2	TRBJ2-1	TGTGCCAGCAGCCAAGGCGGGGGTAAGAGACTCTTC	CASSQGGGKRLF
12	TRBV6-5	.	.	TRBJ2-7	TGTGCCAGCAGATTGGGAACCTACGAGCAGTACTTC	CASRLGTYEQYF
16	TRBV9	.	TRBD1	TRBJ2-7	TGTGCCAGCAGCGTAGGTCTTGGACAGGGGGCTTACGAGCAGTACTTC	CASSVGLGQGAYEQYF
14	TRBV5-6	.	.	TRBJ2-3	TGTGCCAGCAGCTTTGGGGGTCTCACAGATACGCAGTATTTT	CASSFGGLTDTQYF
15	TRBV25-1	few	TRBD1	TRBJ1-3	TGTGCCAGCAGTGAGACAGGGATTTTGTCAAACACCATATATTTT	CASSETGILSNTIYF
13	TRBV27	.	TRBD2	TRBJ2-1	TGTGCCAGCAGTTTCCCGGGAGGGTTTGAGCAGTTCTTC	CASSFPGGFEQFF
15	TRBV6-5	.	TRBD1	TRBJ2-2	TGTGCCACCTCGGGGCCTACCAGGGGGACCGGGGAGCTGTTTTTT	CATSGPTRGTGELFF